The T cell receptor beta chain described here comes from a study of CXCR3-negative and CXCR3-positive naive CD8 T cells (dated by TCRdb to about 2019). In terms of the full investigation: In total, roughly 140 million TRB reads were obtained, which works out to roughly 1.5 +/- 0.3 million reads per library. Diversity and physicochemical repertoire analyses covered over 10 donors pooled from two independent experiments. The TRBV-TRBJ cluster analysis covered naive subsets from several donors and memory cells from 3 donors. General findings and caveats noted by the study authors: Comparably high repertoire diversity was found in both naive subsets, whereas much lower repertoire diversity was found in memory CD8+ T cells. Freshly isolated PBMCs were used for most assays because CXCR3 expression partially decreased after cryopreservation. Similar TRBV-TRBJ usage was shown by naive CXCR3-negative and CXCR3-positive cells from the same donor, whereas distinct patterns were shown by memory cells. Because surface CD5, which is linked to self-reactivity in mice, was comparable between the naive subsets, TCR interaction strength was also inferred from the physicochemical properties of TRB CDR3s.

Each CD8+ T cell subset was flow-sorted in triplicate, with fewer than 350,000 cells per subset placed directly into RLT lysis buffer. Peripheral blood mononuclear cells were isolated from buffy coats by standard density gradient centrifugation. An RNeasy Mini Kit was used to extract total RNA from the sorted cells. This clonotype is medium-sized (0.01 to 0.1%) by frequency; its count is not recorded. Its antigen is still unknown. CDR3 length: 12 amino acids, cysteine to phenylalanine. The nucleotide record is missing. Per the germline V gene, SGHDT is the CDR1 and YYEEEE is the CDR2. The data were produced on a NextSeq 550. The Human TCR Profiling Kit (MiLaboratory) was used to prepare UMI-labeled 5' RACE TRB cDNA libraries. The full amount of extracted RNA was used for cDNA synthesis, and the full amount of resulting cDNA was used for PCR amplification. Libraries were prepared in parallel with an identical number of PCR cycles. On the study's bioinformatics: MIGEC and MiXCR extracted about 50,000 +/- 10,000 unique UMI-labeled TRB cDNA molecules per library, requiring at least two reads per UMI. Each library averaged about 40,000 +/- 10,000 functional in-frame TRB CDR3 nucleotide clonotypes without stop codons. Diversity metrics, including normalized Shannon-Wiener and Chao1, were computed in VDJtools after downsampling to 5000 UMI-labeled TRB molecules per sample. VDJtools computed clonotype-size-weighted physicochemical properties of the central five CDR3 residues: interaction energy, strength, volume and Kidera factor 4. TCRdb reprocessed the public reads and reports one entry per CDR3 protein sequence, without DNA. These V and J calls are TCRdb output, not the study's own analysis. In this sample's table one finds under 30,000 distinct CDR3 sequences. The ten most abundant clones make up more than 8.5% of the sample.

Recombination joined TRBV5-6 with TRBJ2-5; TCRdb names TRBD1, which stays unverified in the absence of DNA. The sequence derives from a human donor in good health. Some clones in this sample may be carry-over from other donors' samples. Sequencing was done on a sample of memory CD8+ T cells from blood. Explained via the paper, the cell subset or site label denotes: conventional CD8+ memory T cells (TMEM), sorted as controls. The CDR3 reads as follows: CASSPGPKTQYF. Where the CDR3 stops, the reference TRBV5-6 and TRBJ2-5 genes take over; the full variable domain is DAGVTQSPTHLIKTRGQQVTLRCSPKSGHDTVSWYQQALGQGPQFIFQYYEEEERQRGNFPDRFSGHQFPNYSSELNVNALLLGDSALYLCASSPGPKTQYFGPGTRLLVL.